This is a list of T cell receptor beta chains from one sample in a study of cytomegalovirus exposure and HLA in healthy donors. TCRdb keeps only in-frame clones here, not all; method: immunoSEQ multiplex PCR. This table has some 150,000 clones, about 87% appearing once. Sequencing was carried out using PBMCs. Source of these receptors: a woman aged 25 to 45 in good health and CMV-seronegative. Both conserved end residues are part of each CDR3. A D gene is named only where the DNA matches it firmly. The size entry is marked missing in some rows and otherwise reads once, few, many or a size class.

J	D	size	V	CDR3	DNA
TRBJ1-1	NA	NA	TRBV7-9	CASSLNGQAGVAFF	TGTGCCAGCAGCTTGAATGGACAAGCAGGTGTAGCTTTCTTT
TRBJ1-1	NA	NA	TRBV4-3	CASSQDNQGSSEAFF	TGCGCCAGCAGCCAAGACAATCAGGGGAGTTCTGAAGCTTTCTTT
TRBJ2-7	NA	NA	TRBV5-1	CASSSGSYEQYF	TGCGCCAGCAGTTCAGGCTCCTACGAGCAGTACTTC
TRBJ2-3	NA	NA	TRBV7-9	CASSSGLPNSGADTQYF	TGTGCCAGCAGTTCGGGACTCCCCAACTCGGGGGCAGATACGCAGTATTTT
TRBJ2-1	TRBD2	NA	TRBV5-1	CASSLELAGGTTYNEQFF	TGCGCCAGCAGCTTGGAGCTAGCGGGGGGAACTACCTACAATGAGCAGTTCTTC
TRBJ2-3	TRBD2	NA	TRBV5-1	CADSSGEHADTQYF	TGCGCCGACAGCAGCGGGGAACACGCAGATACGCAGTATTTT
TRBJ2-1	TRBD2	NA	TRBV10-3	CAISEFSPWDDSGGNEQFF	TGTGCCATCAGTGAGTTTTCCCCCTGGGATGATAGCGGGGGGAATGAGCAGTTCTTC
TRBJ2-3	NA	NA	TRBV14	CASSPKPGLRYF	TGTGCCAGCAGCCCAAAGCCCGGGTTACGGTATTTT
TRBJ1-3	TRBD1	NA	TRBV5-5	CASSLRDRASPGNTIYF	TGTGCCAGCAGCTTAAGGGACAGGGCTTCTCCTGGAAACACCATATATTTT
TRBJ1-4	TRBD1	NA	TRBV5-5	CASSLGTGAEKLFF	TGTGCCAGCAGCTTAGGTACAGGGGCCGAAAAACTGTTTTTT
TRBJ2-5	NA	once	TRBV2	CASSPQDRKSFQETQYF	TGTGCCAGCAGTCCCCAGGACAGAAAGTCTTTTCAAGAGACCCAGTACTTC
TRBJ2-3	NA	NA	TRBV4-2	CASSPAGETDTQYF	TGTGCCAGCAGCCCCGCAGGGGAGACAGATACGCAGTATTTT
TRBJ1-2	NA	few	TRBV5-1	CASSISVTGGYTF	TGCGCCAGCAGTATCTCAGTGACTGGGGGCTACACCTTC
TRBJ2-2	NA	NA	TRBV11-3	CASSPQRVAGELFF	TGTGCCAGCAGCCCTCAGCGGGTGGCCGGGGAGCTGTTTTTT
TRBJ1-3	NA	NA	TRBV11-3	CAGLTGYSGNTIYF	TGTGCCGGCCTAACAGGGTACTCTGGAAACACCATATATTTT
TRBJ1-5	NA	NA	TRBV10-2	CASTGSRNQPQHF	TGCGCCAGCACGGGGTCTCGCAATCAGCCCCAGCATTTT
TRBJ2-7	TRBD1	NA	TRBV6-1	CASSEPGQGAYEQYF	TGTGCCAGCAGTGAACCGGGACAGGGAGCCTACGAGCAGTACTTC
TRBJ2-7	TRBD1	NA	TRBV6-1	CASSERTGSYEQYF	TGTGCCAGCAGTGAGAGGACAGGCTCCTACGAGCAGTACTTC
TRBJ2-2	NA	NA	TRBV2	CASSETPGTGELFF	TGTGCCAGCAGTGAGACACCGGGGACCGGGGAGCTGTTTTTT
TRBJ1-3	NA	NA	TRBV4-2	CASSQQGQPTSGNTIYF	TGTGCCAGCAGCCAACAAGGACAGCCTACTTCTGGAAACACCATATATTTT
TRBJ1-6	NA	NA	TRBV5-1	CASSFGPLRTPNSPLHF	TGCGCCAGCAGCTTTGGGCCCCTCCGTACCCCTAATTCACCCCTCCACTTT
TRBJ2-7	TRBD1	few	TRBV2	CASRDRLYEQYF	TGTGCCAGCAGGGACAGGCTTTACGAGCAGTACTTC
TRBJ1-6	TRBD1	NA	TRBV5-1	CASSLGSTGDNSPLHF	TGCGCCAGCAGCTTGGGCTCCACAGGGGATAATTCACCCCTCCACTTT
TRBJ1-4	TRBD1	once	TRBV12-5	CASGLGQGWANEKLFF	TGTGCTAGTGGCCTGGGACAGGGGTGGGCTAATGAAAAACTGTTTTTT
TRBJ1-4	NA	NA	TRBV6-5	CASSTTAFRKLFF	TGTGCCAGCAGTACCACAGCCTTCCGAAAACTGTTTTTT
TRBJ2-5	TRBD2	NA	TRBV5-1	CASSASGGPDKETQYF	TGCGCCAGCAGCGCTAGCGGGGGGCCCGATAAAGAGACCCAGTACTTC
TRBJ2-5	NA	NA	TRBV6-5	CASSLSPGVGETQYF	TGTGCCAGCAGTTTATCGCCCGGGGTTGGCGAGACCCAGTACTTC
TRBJ2-1	NA	NA	TRBV4-1	CASSQHITNSYNEQFF	TGCGCCAGCAGCCAACATATTACAAACTCCTACAATGAGCAGTTCTTC
TRBJ1-5	NA	NA	TRBV4-1	CASSQPQRGRDQPQHF	TGCGCCAGCAGCCAACCCCAACGAGGGAGGGATCAGCCCCAGCATTTT
TRBJ2-1	TRBD1	NA	TRBV7-9	CASSPSQGEFYNEQFF	TGTGCCAGCAGCCCCTCACAGGGGGAATTCTACAATGAGCAGTTCTTC
TRBJ2-2	TRBD2	NA	TRBV27	CASSSGTSLTGELFF	TGTGCCAGCAGTTCCGGGACTAGCCTCACCGGGGAGCTGTTTTTT
TRBJ1-2	TRBD1	few	TRBV2	CASRTGTDYGYTF	TGTGCCAGCAGGACGGGGACAGACTATGGCTACACCTTC
TRBJ1-1	NA	NA	TRBV21-1	CASSKWGGARNTEAFF	TGTGCCAGCAGCAAATGGGGGGGAGCTAGGAACACTGAAGCTTTCTTT
TRBJ1-4	TRBD1	NA	TRBV7-9	CASSMDYSRGRTGEKLFF	TGTGCCAGCAGCATGGATTATAGCAGGGGGCGAACTGGTGAAAAACTGTTTTTT
TRBJ1-1	NA	once	TRBV5-1	CASSLVEGAEAFF	TGCGCCAGCAGCTTGGTCGAAGGAGCTGAAGCTTTCTTT
TRBJ1-6	NA	NA	TRBV5-4	CASSLATTADSPLHF	TGTGCCAGCAGCTTGGCCACGACTGCAGATTCACCCCTCCACTTT
TRBJ1-6	NA	once	TRBV5-4	CASSLEQGNSPLHF	TGTGCCAGCAGCTTGGAACAGGGAAATTCACCCCTCCACTTT
TRBJ2-2	NA	NA	TRBV7-9	CASRNATGELFF	TGTGCCAGCAGGAACGCGACCGGGGAGCTGTTTTTT
TRBJ2-2	NA	NA	TRBV10-2	CASSAFRTENTGELFF	TGCGCCAGCAGTGCTTTTCGGACAGAGAACACCGGGGAGCTGTTTTTT
TRBJ2-2	NA	NA	TRBV9	CASSDSRGRDTGELFF	TGTGCCAGCAGCGATAGCAGGGGAAGGGACACCGGGGAGCTGTTTTTT
TRBJ1-1	TRBD1	NA	TRBV7-9	CASSLSWSGGEAFF	TGTGCCAGCAGCTTATCCTGGTCAGGGGGTGAAGCTTTCTTT
TRBJ2-1	NA	NA	TRBV28	CASSLNVAPDEQFF	TGTGCCAGCAGTTTAAACGTAGCTCCGGATGAGCAGTTCTTC
TRBJ1-2	TRBD1	few	TRBV29-1	CSDRGTGAGYTF	TGCAGCGACCGCGGGACAGGGGCTGGCTACACCTTC
TRBJ2-5	TRBD2	NA	TRBV13	CASSQGTSGDQETQYF	TGTGCCAGCAGCCAAGGGACTAGCGGGGACCAAGAGACCCAGTACTTC
TRBJ1-1	TRBD1	once	TRBV30	CAWGLQGALF	TGTGCCTGGGGTTTGCAGGGGGCCCTCTTT
TRBJ2-3	NA	NA	TRBV2	CASSEGSGDSYIDTQYF	TGTGCCAGCAGTGAAGGTTCGGGGGATAGTTATATAGATACGCAGTATTTT
TRBJ1-2	TRBD1	NA	TRBV12-5	CASGLGGQGYWGYTF	TGTGCTAGTGGTTTGGGGGGACAGGGTTACTGGGGCTACACCTTC
TRBJ2-1	TRBD1	NA	TRBV4-1	CASSLGDRGLTGQFF	TGCGCCAGCAGCCTAGGGGACAGGGGGCTTACAGGGCAGTTCTTC
TRBJ2-2	TRBD2	NA	TRBV9	CASSGGLAPGELFF	TGTGCCAGCAGCGGGGGACTAGCTCCCGGGGAGCTGTTTTTT
TRBJ1-6	NA	NA	TRBV5-1	CASSFDSYNSPLHF	TGCGCCAGCAGCTTCGACAGCTATAATTCACCCCTCCACTTT
TRBJ2-7	TRBD1	NA	TRBV7-8	CASSLLDGTGINEQYF	TGTGCCAGCAGCTTGCTGGACGGGACAGGGATAAACGAGCAGTACTTC
TRBJ2-2	NA	once	TRBV7-8	CASSFGSWNTGELFF	TGTGCCAGCAGCTTCGGTAGCTGGAACACCGGGGAGCTGTTTTTT
TRBJ1-1	TRBD1	NA	TRBV19	CASSAHRGLMTEAFF	TGTGCCAGTAGTGCCCACAGGGGGCTTATGACTGAAGCTTTCTTT